This entry lists 2 T cell receptor beta chains sequenced from one sample in a study of CXCR3-negative and CXCR3-positive naive CD8 T cells. Carrying UMI labels, the TRB cDNA libraries were prepared through 5' RACE. Each CDR3 protein gets one entry in TCRdb, which reprocessed the 5' RACE reads and gives no DNA. There are approximately 62,000 distinct CDR3 sequences in the sample, with approximately 4.5% held by the top ten. Sequencing was done on a sample of naive CXCR3- CD8+ T cells from blood. Subset in this sample: CD45RO-CCR7+CD27+CD95- naive CD8+ T cells lacking CXCR3 (TNR3-). Receptors were obtained from a human donor in good health. Some clones in this sample may be carry-over from other donors' samples.

The chain joins TRBV7-8 to TRBJ2-7; TCRdb calls TRBD1, which cannot be checked without DNA. This CDR3 has 14 amino acids. The germline V gene encodes CDR1 SGHVS and CDR2 FQNEAQ. The CDR3 loop reads CASTFRDSSYEQYF.

The chain recombines TRBV9 with TRBJ2-2; TCRdb returns TRBD1, unconfirmable since there is no DNA. Germline-derived CDR1 and CDR2 are SGDLS and YYNGEE. This CDR3 contains 14 residues. The CDR3 loop is CATNPGDPSGELFF.